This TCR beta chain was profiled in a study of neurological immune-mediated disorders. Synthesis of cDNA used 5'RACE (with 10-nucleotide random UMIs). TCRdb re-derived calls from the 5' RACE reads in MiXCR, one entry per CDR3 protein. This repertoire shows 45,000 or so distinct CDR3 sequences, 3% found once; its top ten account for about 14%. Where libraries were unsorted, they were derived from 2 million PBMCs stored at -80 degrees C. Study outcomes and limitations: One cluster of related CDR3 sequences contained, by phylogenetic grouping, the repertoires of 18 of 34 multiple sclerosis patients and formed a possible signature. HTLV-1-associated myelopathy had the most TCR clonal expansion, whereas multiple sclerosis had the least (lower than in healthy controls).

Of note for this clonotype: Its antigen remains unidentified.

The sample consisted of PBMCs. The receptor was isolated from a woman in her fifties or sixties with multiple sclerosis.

The CDR3, as DNA: TGTGCCAGCAGTTCGAGCCGGGGAGATACGCAGTATTTT. Translating gives CASSSSRGDTQYF. This chain connects TRBV12-3 or TRBV12-4 to TRBJ2-3; D is perhaps TRBD2 (5 bases). V lost 4 bases and J 5 bases, leaving 10 bases between the germline ends. This CDR3 has 13 residues.